The clone carrying this T cell receptor beta chain was observed a few times. Its target is unknown. TCRdb reanalysed the reads using MiXCR and keeps one entry per CDR3 protein. The table shows about 52,000 distinct CDR3 sequences, with 20% occurring only once. V was pared by 0 bases and J by 4 bases, with 13 bases between. The CDR3 is 16 residues long. Germline-derived CDR1 and CDR2 are MGHRA and YSYEKL. The data derive from a study of T cell repertoires in cytomegalovirus infection. Study summary: Used in the study were CMV epitopes, some recently identified and HLA-C-restricted, others well-studied and HLA-B-restricted. Study-level points and caveats: HLA-C-restricted CMV clonotypes gave the most frequent clonotype in two of eight donors.

The material sequenced was CD8+ T cells from cultured PBMCs, taken from culture after CMV antigen stimulation. The rearrangement uses TRBV4-1 and TRBJ2-1, with D perhaps matching TRBD1 (5 bases). This TCR derives from a human donor in good health (CMV status not recorded). Some clones in this sample may be carry-over from other donors' samples. The CDR3 sequence: CASSQDQGVLYNEQFF. In DNA form, the CDR3 reads TGCGCCAGCAGCCAAGATCAAGGGGTGTTATACAATGAGCAGTTCTTC.